These 3 T cell receptor beta chains came from one sample sequenced in a study of blood T cell repertoires in COVID-19. The data were produced by immunoSEQ multiplex PCR, yet TCRdb's version contains in-frame clones alone and is incomplete. The sample has around 130,000 clones; approximately 80% are singletons. What was sequenced was peripheral blood. Receptor source: a woman in her sixties with acute or convalescent COVID-19.

CDR3 nucleotides: TGTGCCAGCAGCTCGGTGGGACAGGGGGACACCGGGGAGCTGTTTTTT. Translating it yields CASSSVGQGDTGELFF. V is TRBV5-8 and J is TRBJ2-2; 11 bases are a match to TRBD1. With 3 bases clipped from V and 3 bases from J, the junction kept 4 bases outside the gene matches. The V gene's germline CDR1 is SGHTS and CDR2 YDEGEE. CDR3 size: 16 residues.

V gene TRBV19 combines with J gene TRBJ2-1, with 13 bases matching TRBD2. V shed 6 bases, J shed 9 bases, and the junction held 8 bases outside the gene matches. The CDR3 runs 15 residues. Germline CDR1 and CDR2: LNHDA and SQIVND (reference sequence). The CDR3: CASSRTSGGGGEQFF. The CDR3 nucleotides read TGTGCCAGTAGCCGAACTAGCGGGGGGGGCGGTGAGCAGTTCTTC. Supplemented by reference TRBV19 and TRBJ2-1, the full variable domain reads DGGITQSPKYLFRKEGQNVTLSCEQNLNHDAMYWYRQDPGQGLRLIYYSQIVNDFQKGDIAEGYSVSREKKESFPLTVTSAQKNPTAFYLCASSRTSGGGGEQFFGPGTRLTVL.

The rearrangement uses TRBV5-5 and TRBJ2-4; the D gene is possibly TRBD2 (6 bases). Trimming took 7 bases from V and 0 from J, leaving 11 bases between them. CDR1 SGHKS and CDR2 YYEKEE come from the germline V gene (reference sequence). The CDR3 covers 14 residues. CDR3 protein: CASETGGAKNIQYF. The CDR3 bases are TGTGCCAGCGAAACCGGGGGAGCCAAAAACATTCAGTACTTC.